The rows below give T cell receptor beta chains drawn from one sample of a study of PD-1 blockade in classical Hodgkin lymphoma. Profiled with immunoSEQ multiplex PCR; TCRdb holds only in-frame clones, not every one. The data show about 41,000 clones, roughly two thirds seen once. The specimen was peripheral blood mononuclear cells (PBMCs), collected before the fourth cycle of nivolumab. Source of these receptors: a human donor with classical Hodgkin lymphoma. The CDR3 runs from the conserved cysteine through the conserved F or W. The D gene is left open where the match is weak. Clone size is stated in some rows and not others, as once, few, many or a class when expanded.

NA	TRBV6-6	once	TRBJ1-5	CASSSDQPQHF	TGTGCCAGCAGTTCGGATCAGCCCCAGCATTTT
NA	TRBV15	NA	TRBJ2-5	CATLGAGEDETQYF	TGTGCCACCCTGGGGGCGGGGGAGGACGAGACCCAGTACTTC
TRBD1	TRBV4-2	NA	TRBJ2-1	CASSQEAYGGTGGYNEQFF	TGTGCCAGCAGCCAAGAGGCTTACGGGGGGACAGGGGGCTACAATGAGCAGTTCTTC
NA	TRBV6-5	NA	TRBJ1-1	CASSYSGENTEAFF	TGTGCCAGCAGTTACAGCGGGGAGAACACTGAAGCTTTCTTT
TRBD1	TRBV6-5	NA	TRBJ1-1	CASSYSVTGATEAFF	TGTGCCAGCAGTTACAGCGTGACAGGGGCCACTGAAGCTTTCTTT
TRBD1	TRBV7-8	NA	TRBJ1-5	CASSSMDRGNQPQHF	TGTGCCAGCAGCTCAATGGACAGGGGGAACCAGCCCCAGCATTTT
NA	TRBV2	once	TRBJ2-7	CASSLDANAEQYF	TGTGCCAGCAGCCTGGACGCAAATGCCGAGCAGTACTTC
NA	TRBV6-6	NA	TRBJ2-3	CASSTYDTQYF	TGTGCCAGCTCCACATACGATACGCAGTATTTT
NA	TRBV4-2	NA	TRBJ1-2	CASSQDYGETGRTYGYTF	TGTGCCAGCAGCCAAGATTATGGGGAAACAGGGAGAACTTATGGCTACACCTTC
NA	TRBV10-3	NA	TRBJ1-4	CAISKSSGTNEKLFF	TGTGCCATCAGCAAATCCTCCGGGACGAATGAAAAACTGTTTTTT
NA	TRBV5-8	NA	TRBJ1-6	CASSLRTESPLHF	TGTGCCAGCAGCTTGAGGACAGAATCACCCCTCCACTTT
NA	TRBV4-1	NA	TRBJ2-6	CASRGGAGANVLTF	TGCGCCAGCAGAGGTGGGGCTGGGGCCAACGTCCTGACTTTC
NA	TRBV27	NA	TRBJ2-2	CASSLSQAGELFF	TGTGCCAGCAGTTTATCGCAGGCCGGGGAGCTGTTTTTT
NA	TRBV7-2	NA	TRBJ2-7	CASSLTAQSAEYF	TGTGCCAGCAGCTTGACGGCCCAGTCAGCCGAGTACTTC